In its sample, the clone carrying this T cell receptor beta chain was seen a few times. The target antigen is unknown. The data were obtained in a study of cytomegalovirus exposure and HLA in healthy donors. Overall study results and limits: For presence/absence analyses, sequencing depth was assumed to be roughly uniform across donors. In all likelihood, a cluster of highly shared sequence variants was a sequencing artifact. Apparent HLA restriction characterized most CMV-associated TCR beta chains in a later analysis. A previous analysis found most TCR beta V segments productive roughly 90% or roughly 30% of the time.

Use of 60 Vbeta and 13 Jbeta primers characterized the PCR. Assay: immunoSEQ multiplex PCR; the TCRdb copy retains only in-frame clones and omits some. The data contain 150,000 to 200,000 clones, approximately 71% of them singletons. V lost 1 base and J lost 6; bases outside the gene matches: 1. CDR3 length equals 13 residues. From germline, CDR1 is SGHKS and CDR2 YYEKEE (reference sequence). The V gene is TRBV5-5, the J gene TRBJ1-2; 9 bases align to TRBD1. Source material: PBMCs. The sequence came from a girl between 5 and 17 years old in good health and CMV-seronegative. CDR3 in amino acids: CASSLTGGDGYTF. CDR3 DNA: TGTGCCAGCAGCTTGACAGGGGGCGATGGCTACACCTTC.